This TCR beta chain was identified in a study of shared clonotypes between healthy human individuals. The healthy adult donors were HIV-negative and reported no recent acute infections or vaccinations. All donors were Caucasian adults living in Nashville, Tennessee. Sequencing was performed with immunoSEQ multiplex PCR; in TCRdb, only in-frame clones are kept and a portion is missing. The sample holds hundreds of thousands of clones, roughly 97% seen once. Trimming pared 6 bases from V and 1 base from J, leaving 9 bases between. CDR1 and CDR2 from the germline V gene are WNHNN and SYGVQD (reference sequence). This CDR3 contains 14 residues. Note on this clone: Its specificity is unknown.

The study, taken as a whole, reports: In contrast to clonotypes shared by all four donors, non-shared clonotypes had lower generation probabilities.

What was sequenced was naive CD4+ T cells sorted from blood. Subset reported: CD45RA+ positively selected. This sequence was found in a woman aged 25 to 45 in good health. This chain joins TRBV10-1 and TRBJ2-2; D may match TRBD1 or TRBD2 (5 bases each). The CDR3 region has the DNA TGCGCCAGCAGCTCGGGGCAGAACACCGGGGAGCTGTTTTTT. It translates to CASSSGQNTGELFF.